The 25 T cell receptor beta chains listed next were all sequenced from one sample in a study of blood T cell repertoires in COVID-19. Only in-frame clones appear in the TCRdb table, and some are missing; sequencing was by immunoSEQ multiplex PCR. The data show hundreds of thousands of clones, 88% seen once. The specimen was PBMCs or T cells enriched from blood (not recorded which). The receptors were sampled from a woman aged 50 to 65 who had recovered from COVID-19.

The chain carries TRBV5-5 and TRBJ2-2; a possible D gene is TRBD2 (6 bases). The CDR3 is 14 amino acids. The germline V and J ends were trimmed by 4 bases and 0 bases, with 7 bases remaining between them. CDR1 and CDR2 (germline): SGHKS, YYEKEE (reference sequence). The CDR3 region has the DNA TGTGCCAGCAGCCGACTAGCGAACACCGGGGAGCTGTTTTTT. It yields the protein CASSRLANTGELFF.

J is TRBJ2-7 and V is TRBV7-8; 10 bases agree with TRBD1. The length of the CDR3 is 15 residues. The V segment lost 3 bases and the J segment 7 bases; nucleotides outside the gene matches: 9. Germline values: CDR1 SGHVS, CDR2 FQNEAQ. The CDR3 sequence is CASSFHRDRGREQYF. The CDR3, as DNA: TGTGCCAGCAGCTTCCACCGGGACAGGGGTAGGGAGCAGTACTTC.

The chain couples TRBV7-2 to TRBJ1-1; D might be TRBD1 (6 bases). Between the trimmed V and J ends, which lost 5 bases and 5 bases, there was a span of 24 bases. The CDR3 is 17 residues long. Germline CDR1 reads SGHTA; CDR2 reads FQGNSA. In nucleotides, the CDR3 is TGTGCCAGCAGCCCGTTCCCAAGGGGGGGTTGGAATACTGAAGCTTTCTTT. Protein product: CASSPFPRGGWNTEAFF.

This clone came up once. V is TRBV4-3 and J is TRBJ2-1; perhaps TRBD2 as D (5 bases). Trimming removed 1 base from V and 8 bases from J, with 9 bases in between. The CDR3 spans 13 residues. Looked up from germline, CDR1 is LGHNA and CDR2 is YSLEER. The CDR3 region is CASSQGRRDEQFF. CDR3 sequence (DNA): TGCGCCAGCAGCCAAGGGAGGCGCGATGAGCAGTTCTTC.

The chain links TRBV15 to TRBJ2-1; 8 bases match TRBD1. CDR3 length: 15 amino acids. Germline-derived CDR1 and CDR2 are LNHNV and YYDKDF (reference sequence). V was clipped by 5 bases and J by 5 bases; unmatched bases: 8. The CDR3 region has the DNA TGTGCCACCAGCGGGATGGACAGGGACGACAATGAGCAGTTCTTC. It encodes CATSGMDRDDNEQFF.

This sequence joins TRBV5-1 and TRBJ2-1; 10 nucleotides match TRBD2. The CDR3 consists of 15 residues. Germline loops: CDR1 SGHRS, CDR2 YFSETQ. V shed 4 bases and J 10 bases; nucleotides not matched to a gene: 11. CDR3 nucleotide sequence: TGCGCCAGCAGCCACACTAGCGGGATTGCCAACGAGCAGTTCTTC. It codes for CASSHTSGIANEQFF.

The gene calls are TRBV5-4 and TRBJ1-3, with a weak D call TRBD1 (6 bases). The germline CDR1 and CDR2 sequences are SGHNT and YYREEE (reference sequence). The CDR3 spans 15 residues. V was cut by 4 bases and J by 0 bases, with 11 bases left in between. The CDR3 here is CASSPGTHSGNTIYF. The CDR3, as DNA: TGTGCCAGCAGCCCCGGGACACACTCTGGAAACACCATATATTTT.

V is TRBV4-2 and J is TRBJ2-1, with TRBD2 identical over 8 bases. The V and J ends lost 0 bases and 4 bases, in that order; junction bases with no gene match: 2. Germline values: CDR1 LGHNA, CDR2 YNFKEQ. The CDR3 totals 15 residues. The CDR3, as DNA: TGTGCCAGCAGCCAAGAAAAGCGGGAGTACAATGAGCAGTTCTTC. It encodes CASSQEKREYNEQFF.

V gene TRBV19 combines with J gene TRBJ1-6; D gene ambiguous. The germline CDR1 and CDR2 sequences are LNHDA and SQIVND (reference sequence). V lost 6 bases and J 9 bases, leaving 15 bases between the germline ends. The CDR3 runs to 14 residues. CDR3 protein: CASRGAQTLSPLHF. CDR3 nucleotide sequence: TGTGCCAGTAGAGGTGCCCAGACACTTTCACCCCTCCACTTT. The full variable domain, in which reference TRBV19 and TRBJ1-6 provide the parts outside the CDR3, is DGGITQSPKYLFRKEGQNVTLSCEQNLNHDAMYWYRQDPGQGLRLIYYSQIVNDFQKGDIAEGYSVSREKKESFPLTVTSAQKNPTAFYLCASRGAQTLSPLHFGNGTRLTVT.

The J gene is TRBJ2-7, the V gene TRBV4-3; D might be TRBD2 (5 bases). V was pared by 2 bases and J by 2 bases, with 16 bases between. Germline V lookup: CDR1 LGHNA, CDR2 YSLEER. The CDR3 is 16 residues long. CDR3 DNA sequence: TGCGCCAGCAGCCAAAGGGATACTAGAGTCACCTACGAGCAGTACTTC. Translation: CASSQRDTRVTYEQYF.

The rearrangement links TRBV28 to TRBJ2-7, with a possible D match to TRBD2 (6 bases). The germline V gene has CDR1 MDHEN and CDR2 SYDVKM. CDR3 length: 15 residues. V lost 7 bases to trimming and J lost 3 bases, with 19 bases between them. In DNA, the CDR3 is TGTGCCAGCACCTCGGCGATTAGCGGATTCTACGAGCAGTACTTC. It yields the protein CASTSAISGFYEQYF.

V is TRBV24-1 and J is TRBJ1-5; D possibly corresponds to TRBD1 (6 bases). This CDR3 contains 14 residues. Germline loops: CDR1 KGHDR, CDR2 SFDVKD. V was pared by 4 bases and J by 7 bases, with 13 bases between. The CDR3 is CATSDPTGNQPQHF. DNA of the CDR3: TGTGCCACCAGTGACCCAACAGGGAACCAGCCCCAGCATTTT.

The rearrangement links TRBV7-2 to TRBJ2-1; TRBD1 is a possible D gene (6 bases). The CDR3 is 12 amino acids. The germline CDR1 and CDR2 sequences are SGHTA and FQGNSA. Trimming shortened V by 2 bases and J by 12 bases, and 11 bases separated the two germline ends. The CDR3 DNA reads TGTGCCAGCAGCTTAAGTGGGGGCGCGCAGTTCTTC. This gives the protein CASSLSGGAQFF.

The chain carries TRBV7-8 and TRBJ2-3, with 8 bases identical to TRBD2. In germline, CDR1 is SGHVS, CDR2 FQNEAQ. The V segment lost 1 base and the J segment 4 bases; nucleotides outside the gene matches: 4. This CDR3 has 15 amino acids. CDR3 loop: CASSLGLAGADTQYF. The CDR3 DNA reads as TGTGCCAGCAGCTTAGGGCTAGCGGGCGCAGATACGCAGTATTTT.

CDR3 residues: CASSFRYQETQYF. The CDR3 coding sequence is TGTGCCAGCAGTTTCCGGTACCAAGAGACCCAGTACTTC. The chain recombines TRBV28 with TRBJ2-5; D is uncertain. Germline CDR1 is MDHEN and CDR2 is SYDVKM. The ends were cut back, 3 bases at V and 0 bases at J, with 5 bases in the middle. This CDR3 region has 13 residues.

The chain is built from TRBV28 and TRBJ2-7, with D uncertain. CDR1 MDHEN and CDR2 SYDVKM come from the germline V gene. This CDR3 contains 15 residues. V was clipped by 2 bases and J by 2 bases, with 13 bases between them. The CDR3 nucleotides are TGTGCCAGCAGTTTAGGGTTTGCGGATACCTACGAGCAGTACTTC. Translation: CASSLGFADTYEQYF.

The chain links TRBV4-1 to TRBJ2-5; TRBD2 agrees at 9 bases. The V gene end was trimmed by 1 base and the J gene end by 4 bases; junction bases not matched to a gene: 7. The germline V gene encodes CDR1 MGHRA and CDR2 YSYEKL. The CDR3 consists of 16 residues. The CDR3 loop reads CASSQAGTSPRETQYF. DNA of the CDR3: TGCGCCAGCAGCCAAGCCGGGACTAGCCCCCGAGAGACCCAGTACTTC.

This rearrangement joins TRBV5-1 to TRBJ1-1, with D possibly being TRBD1 (5 bases). Looked up from germline, CDR1 is SGHRS and CDR2 is YFSETQ. V lost 2 bases, J lost 0 bases, and 8 bases lay in between. CDR3 length: 14 residues. The CDR3 here is CASSFQGMNTEAFF. CDR3 coding DNA: TGCGCCAGCAGCTTTCAGGGTATGAACACTGAAGCTTTCTTT.

This rearrangement joins TRBV28 to TRBJ1-2, with 9 bases that match TRBD1. Losses at the gene ends were 6 bases for V and 6 bases for J; bases not matched to a gene: 11. Germline-derived CDR1 and CDR2 are MDHEN and SYDVKM. This CDR3 is 15 amino acids long. The CDR3 DNA reads TGTGCCAGCAGATCTGTCCCGGGACAGGGACATGGCTACACCTTC. This encodes CASRSVPGQGHGYTF.

The chain has TRBV28 and TRBJ1-4; tentative D call: TRBD1 (5 bases). The germline CDR1 and CDR2 sequences are MDHEN and SYDVKM. CDR3 length equals 15 residues. Trimming left V 5 bases short and J 7 bases short, with 17 bases between. The CDR3: CASSDSGTPGEKLFF. CDR3 bases: TGTGCCAGCAGTGACAGCGGGACGCCAGGTGAAAAACTGTTTTTT.

J is TRBJ2-2 and V is TRBV28, with 8 bases lining up with TRBD1. CDR3 length equals 15 residues. Looked up from germline, CDR1 is MDHEN and CDR2 is SYDVKM. V lost 5 bases to trimming and J lost 4 bases; unmatched junction nucleotides: 6. The CDR3: CASSRQGKVTGELFF. For the CDR3, the DNA is TGTGCCAGCAGTCGACAGGGGAAGGTCACCGGGGAGCTGTTTTTT.

The genes are TRBV20-1 and TRBJ2-6; D is ambiguous. Germline V gene data show CDR1 as DFQATT and CDR2 as SNEGSKA (reference sequence). V was shortened by 4 bases and J by 4 bases, with 2 bases between the two germline ends. The CDR3 contains 11 residues. CDR3 coding DNA: TGCAGTGCTACAGGGGCCAACGTCCTGACTTTC. Translation gives CSATGANVLTF.

This chain links TRBV23-1 with TRBJ2-7, with D perhaps matching TRBD1 (6 bases). TRBV23-1 is classed as an ORF, of uncertain function. Trimming left V 0 bases short and J 4 bases short, with 13 bases between. The CDR3 length is 15 residues. The CDR3: CASSQSYGTLYEQYF. CDR3 DNA sequence: TGCGCCAGCAGTCAATCCTACGGGACACTTTACGAGCAGTACTTC.

The chain has TRBV27 and TRBJ1-5, with a possible D match to TRBD1 (5 bases). The ends were cut back, 0 bases at V and 0 bases at J, with 12 bases in the middle. The length of the CDR3 is 17 residues. Per germline, CDR1 MNHEY and CDR2 SMNVEV (reference sequence). For the CDR3, the DNA is TGTGCCAGCAGTTTATCGGGGCCCTGGGATAGCAATCAGCCCCAGCATTTT. Its protein is CASSLSGPWDSNQPQHF.

This clone was recorded only once. V usage is TRBV13 and J usage is TRBJ2-7; D gene unclear. Trimming stripped 3 bases from V and 5 bases from J, with 5 bases between. Germline V lookup: CDR1 PRHDT, CDR2 FYEKMQ (reference sequence). This CDR3 has 11 residues. The CDR3 sequence is CASSFVDEQYF. CDR3 nucleotide sequence: TGTGCCAGCAGCTTTGTCGACGAGCAGTACTTC.